This T cell receptor beta chain appears in the sequencing data of a study of vaccination effects on CD4 cells after COVID-19 (dated by TCRdb to 2021 to 2024). Background on the whole study: Each participant got two doses of an mRNA SARS-CoV-2 vaccine, either BNT162b2 or mRNA-1273. Cultures from other donors in the study were sequenced with the Oncomine TCR Beta short-read assay on an Illumina iSeq 100. A total of approximately 9 COVID-19 convalescent patients and several SARS-CoV-2-naive healthy vaccine recipients were included in the full study. In both COVID-19 convalescent patients and infection-naive vaccine recipients, the study compared SARS-CoV-2 spike-specific CD4+ TCR repertoires from before mRNA vaccination with those from after it. What the research found in general, with its limitations: Among healthy vaccine recipients, nearly all vaccine-induced clones were SARS-CoV-2 mono-reactive, and only 1 of 255 was cross-reactive with common cold coronaviruses. Both infection-induced and vaccine-induced clones contracted markedly at late post-vaccination timepoints, which is consistent with waning T cell responses. Limitations of the study were the small number of convalescent patients and the absence of early post-infection timepoints.

On this clone itself: Its antigen is not yet known. No base quality values were provided; no much bigger clone lies one nucleotide off.

Library preparation employed the immunoSEQ multiplex PCR assay. TCR beta CDR3 sequencing was performed on DNA from the cultured, isolated CD4+ T cells. The authors processed their data as follows. Non-productive TCR sequences were removed and reads were trimmed to the CDR3 region, keeping CDR3s of at least 7 amino acids. Antigen-specific clonotypes were identified using the MANAFEST web app by comparison of expansion in peptide wells against reference cultures. Positive clones required FDR<0.05 expansion versus reference and all other wells, odds ratio above 5, and frequency above 0.1% in two replicate wells. A clonotype was defined as cross-reactive if the clonotype was significantly expanded both in SARS-CoV-2 spike wells and in at least one common cold coronavirus spike condition. Using the stringdist R package, CDR3 similarity was measured by Levenshtein distance, and unrooted trees were constructed with ape in R 3.6.1. TCRdb obtained this table from immuneACCESS and retained in-frame rearrangements with V and J assigned. These tables miss some clones; where compared with another copy, unresolved V genes account for less than half of the shortfall, and the remainder is unexplained. Clone size and V and J calls were adopted from that table, with D and trimming inferred from the DNA. Within this sample are tens of thousands of clones, with approximately 74% of them counted one time only. Jointly, the top ten make up over 2.5% of the sample.

The ViraFEST assay stimulated PBMC with viral peptide pools and then used TCR sequencing to identify antigen-specific CD4+ T cell clonotypes by expansion. After around 10 days of culture, CD4+ T cells were isolated with the EasySep CD4+ T cell isolation kit. Negative nucleocapsid antibody results before and after vaccination confirmed that the healthy vaccine recipients had no prior SARS-CoV-2 infection. Under 2.5 million PBMC per well were cultured with 9 to 10 ug/ml peptides in IMDM containing around 5.3% human AB serum, around 10 IU/ml IL-2 and gentamicin. On days 3 and 7, half of the culture medium was replaced with fresh IL-2-containing medium. Unless otherwise noted, each peptide stimulation condition was cultured in triplicate wells. PBMC were separated from whole blood using Ficoll-Paque Plus gradient centrifugation and were then either cryopreserved at -140C or used fresh. The overlapping peptide pools covered the spike proteins of SARS-CoV-2 and of the common cold coronaviruses HCoV-NL63, HCoV-OC43 and HCoV-229E. The QIAamp micro DNA kit was used to extract genomic DNA from the cultured CD4+ T cells.

Reading from cysteine to phenylalanine, the CDR3 counts 13 amino acids. The retained sequence is limited to the CDR3, 39 bases, with the frame set at the first base. V and J lose 10 bases and 8 bases, and a span of 20 bases separates them. The germline V gene (reference sequence) supplies CDR1 LNHDA and CDR2 SQIVND. The chain is encoded by TRBV19 joined to TRBJ1-2; possibly the D gene is TRBD1, per 5 matching bases. This sequence was found in a human donor who received a COVID-19 vaccine. Specimen: CD4+ T cells from PBMCs cultured with HCoV-NL63 spike peptides, collected before COVID-19 vaccination. What this sample's cell subset or site label stands for: HCoV-NL63 spike overlapping peptide pool stimulation. The CDR3 reads as follows: CATSDEGSRGYTF. The nucleotides read TGTGCCACCTCCGATGAGGGGAGCAGGGGCTACACCTTC.